The clone carrying this T cell receptor beta chain occurred once. The protocol was immunoSEQ multiplex PCR, while the TCRdb copy is restricted to in-frame clones and leaves out a portion. The sample has tens of thousands of clones, approximately 86% seen once. These data are taken from a study of blood T cell repertoires in COVID-19. Germline V gene sequence: CDR1 KGHSH, CDR2 LQKENI. The CDR3 is 16 residues long. V lost 0 bases and J 10 bases, leaving 18 bases between the germline ends. Sequencing used peripheral blood. This receptor was obtained from a man between 65 and 79 years old with active COVID-19. This chain joins TRBV18 and TRBJ1-4; tentative D call: TRBD1 (5 bases). Here the CDR3 DNA reads TGTGCCAGCTCACCACCTCTGCAGGGAGGGTCGGGAAAACTGTTTTTT. This codes for CASSPPLQGGSGKLFF.